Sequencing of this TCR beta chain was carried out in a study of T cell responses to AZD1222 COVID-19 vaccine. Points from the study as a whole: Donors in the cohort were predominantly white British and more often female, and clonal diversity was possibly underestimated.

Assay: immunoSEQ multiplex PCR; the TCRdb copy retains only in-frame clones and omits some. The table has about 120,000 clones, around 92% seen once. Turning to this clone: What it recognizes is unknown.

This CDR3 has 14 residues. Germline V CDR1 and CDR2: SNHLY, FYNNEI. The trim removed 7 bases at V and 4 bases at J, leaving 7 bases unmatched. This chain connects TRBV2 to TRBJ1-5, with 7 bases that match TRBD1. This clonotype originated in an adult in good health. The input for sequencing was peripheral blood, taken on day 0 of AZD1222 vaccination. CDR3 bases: TGTGCCAGCACCCCGGGACAGTGGAATCAGCCCCAGCATTTT. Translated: CASTPGQWNQPQHF.